This T cell receptor beta chain was sequenced in a study of metastatic and nonmetastatic thyroid tumors. Study in general: Blood and tumor or nodule tissue repertoires from malignant and benign thyroid patients were compared. Study-wide results and limits: In blood and tumor, TCR beta diversity was reportedly significantly higher in malignant thyroid tumors than in benign nodules.

This clone showed up many times. The antigen remains undetermined. Each patient went into thyroid surgery without having received any treatment. Original methodology: Between-group CDR3 differences, defined by clinicopathological status, yielded a distant-metastasis classifier for papillary thyroid cancer. MiXCR was used by TCRdb to re-call the PCR reads. TCRdb's processing, not the authors' own work, is the source of the V and J calls. The sample includes tens of thousands of clones, approximately 15% of them seen just once. The CDR3 spans 14 residues. Germline V CDR1 and CDR2: SGHNT, YYREEE (reference sequence). The junction had 5 bases not matched to a gene; V was cut back by 4 bases and J by 2 bases.

The chain couples TRBV5-4 to TRBJ2-7; 8 bases are shared with TRBD1. The sequenced sample was blood. The clonotype comes from a female donor with papillary thyroid cancer or a benign thyroid nodule (not recorded which). Some clones in this sample may be carry-over from other donors' samples. The CDR3 is CASSPLDRAYEQYF. CDR3 coding DNA: TGTGCCAGCAGCCCATTGGACAGGGCCTACGAGCAGTACTTC.